This TCR beta chain was identified during a study of CD8+ T cells in alopecia areata. Findings and limits, study-wide: Lesional tissue from the scalp (especially in alopecia totalis/universalis) showed higher clonality than normal scalp.

As for this clone: As yet, its antigen is unknown.

In each case, RNA was isolated and then reverse transcribed into cDNA as the sequencing template. TCRdb keeps only in-frame clones here, not all; method: immunoSEQ multiplex PCR. Altogether 220,000 or so clones are present, around three fifths being singletons, with the ten largest covering around 0.44%. CDR1 is SGDLS and CDR2 is YYNGEE in the germline V gene. The CDR3 is made up of 13 amino acids. V was cut by 0 bases and J by 4 bases, with 5 bases left in between. This receptor was taken from a human donor with alopecia areata. The chain recombines TRBV9 with TRBJ2-1; D is uncertain. The source material was CD4+ T cells sorted from blood, sampled at week 0. CDR3 residues: CASSVGTYNEQFF. DNA of the CDR3: TGTGCCAGCAGCGTAGGCACGTACAATGAGCAGTTCTTC.